The 22 T cell receptor beta chains below all came from one sample that was sequenced in a study of blood T cell repertoires in COVID-19. Libraries were prepared by immunoSEQ multiplex PCR; TCRdb keeps only in-frame clonotypes and omits some of them. The sample contains 4,000 or so clones, roughly nine tenths of which appear only once. Sample: peripheral blood. The receptors were sampled from a man between 45 and 60 years old with active COVID-19.

CDR3 nucleotides: TGTGCCAGCAGCTTAAACCTGGGGGCTGAGATCATTCAGTACTTC. This codes for CASSLNLGAEIIQYF. The chain employs TRBV7-2 and TRBJ2-4; TRBD1 is a possible D gene (6 bases). The CDR3 has 15 residues. V was shortened by 2 bases and J by 9 bases, with 17 bases between the two germline ends. Germline V gives CDR1 SGHTA, CDR2 FQGNSA.

The rearrangement links TRBV6-5 to TRBJ1-1, with 8 bases aligning to TRBD1. The CDR3 spans 14 residues. V shed 4 bases and J 3 bases; nucleotides not matched to a gene: 4. CDR1 and CDR2 (germline): MNHEY, SVGAGI. This CDR3 reads CASSSQGADTEAFF. CDR3 in DNA: TGTGCCAGCAGTTCCCAGGGGGCGGACACTGAAGCTTTCTTT.

J is TRBJ2-2 and V is TRBV4-2, with TRBD2 matching over 12 bases. In germline, CDR1 is LGHNA, CDR2 YNFKEQ. Unmatched junction bases numbered 6, after V lost 0 bases and J lost 1 base. This CDR3 contains 19 residues. CDR3 in amino acids: CASSQETSGRPMNTGELFF. The CDR3 region has the DNA TGTGCCAGCAGCCAAGAAACTAGCGGGAGGCCGATGAACACCGGGGAGCTGTTTTTT.

The CDR3 DNA reads TGTGCCAGCAGTTACGATTTGGGGGGGCCCTCCTACGAGCAGTACTTC. Residues: CASSYDLGGPSYEQYF. This chain links TRBV6-2 or TRBV6-3 with TRBJ2-7, with D possibly being TRBD2 (7 bases). Germline values: CDR1 MNHEY, CDR2 SVGEGT. CDR3 length: 16 amino acids. V dropped 2 bases and J dropped 0 bases, with 14 bases sitting between them.

The chain's CDR3 is CASSFLPIASSYNSPLHF. Written as DNA, the CDR3 is TGTGCCAGCAGTTTCCTCCCTATAGCCTCCTCCTATAATTCACCCCTCCACTTT. This chain joins TRBV27 and TRBJ1-6; D is unclear. Germline V gene lookup returns CDR1 MNHEY and CDR2 SMNVEV (reference sequence). V was clipped by 3 bases and J by 0 bases, with 15 bases between them. The CDR3 extends over 18 amino acids.

The chain recombines TRBV28 with TRBJ2-3, with 10 nucleotides matching TRBD2. Germline loops: CDR1 MDHEN, CDR2 SYDVKM. The CDR3 has 15 residues. The trim removed 5 bases at V and 0 bases at J, leaving 2 bases unmatched. The chain's CDR3 is CASSLTSGSTDTQYF. In nucleotides, the CDR3 is TGTGCCAGCAGTCTGACTAGCGGGAGCACAGATACGCAGTATTTT.

CDR3 nucleotide sequence: TGTGCCAGTAGTACGAGACAGGGTATGAATAATTCACCCCTCCACTTT. Its translation: CASSTRQGMNNSPLHF. The V gene is TRBV19, the J gene TRBJ1-6; the match to TRBD1 covers 7 bases. J lost 5 bases, V lost 4 bases, and 8 bases had no gene match. Germline CDR1 LNHDA, CDR2 SQIVND (reference sequence). This CDR3 spans 16 amino acids.

In nucleotides, the CDR3 is TGTGCCACCAGCAGAGATGACAGGGGGCGTAACACTGAAGCTTTCTTT. Its protein is CATSRDDRGRNTEAFF. The chain recombines TRBV15 with TRBJ1-1; 10 nucleotides match TRBD1. This CDR3 has 16 residues. CDR1 LNHNV and CDR2 YYDKDF come from the germline V gene (reference sequence). With V trimmed by 0 bases and J by 2 bases, 3 bases remained unmatched.

The chain joins TRBV2 to TRBJ2-4; D unresolved. The CDR3 is 14 residues long. Trimming stripped 3 bases from V and 0 bases from J, with 6 bases between. Looked up from germline, CDR1 is SNHLY and CDR2 is FYNNEI. CDR3 sequence: CASSDQQAKNIQYF. As DNA, the CDR3 is TGTGCCAGCAGTGACCAACAAGCCAAAAACATTCAGTACTTC.

J is TRBJ2-1 and V is TRBV7-9; a weak D match, TRBD2 (6 bases). V lost 5 bases, J lost 9 bases, and 23 bases lay in between. Germline values: CDR1 SEHNR, CDR2 FQNEAQ (reference sequence). The CDR3 has 16 amino acids. CDR3 DNA sequence: TGTGCCAGCAGCCACGGCCTGACTGGGGGGTGGGGTGAGCAGTTCTTC. It is translated as CASSHGLTGGWGEQFF.

The rearrangement joins TRBV9 to TRBJ2-2; D gene unclear. The V gene's germline CDR1 is SGDLS and CDR2 YYNGEE. Trimming cost V 2 bases and J 0 bases, with 11 bases left between them. This CDR3 is 16 amino acids long. DNA of the CDR3: TGTGCCAGCAGCGTTTGGCCCGCCTCGAACACCGGGGAGCTGTTTTTT. Encoded protein: CASSVWPASNTGELFF.

The genes are TRBV27 and TRBJ2-6; D not certain. The CDR3 covers 13 residues. The germline gives CDR1 MNHEY, CDR2 SMNVEV (reference sequence). V gave up 3 bases and J gave up 3 bases, with 3 bases separating them. The CDR3 sequence is CASSLRGANVLTF. The CDR3 DNA is TGTGCCAGCAGTTTGCGTGGGGCCAACGTCCTGACTTTC.

A few counts support this clone. The chain couples TRBV23-1 to TRBJ1-1; 10 nucleotides match TRBD1. TRBV23-1 is placed among ORFs of uncertain function. This CDR3 spans 15 amino acids. The trim removed 3 bases at V and 11 bases at J, leaving 12 bases unmatched. The CDR3 coding sequence is TGCGCCAGCAGTCAGGGCCGGGACAGGGGTCTCTGGGCTTTCTTT. Its translation: CASSQGRDRGLWAFF.

The gene calls are TRBV5-1 and TRBJ1-5; D remains unclear. The CDR3 sequence is 15 residues long. Germline V gene lookup returns CDR1 SGHRS and CDR2 YFSETQ. V shed 6 bases and J shed 7 bases, with 20 bases lying between them. CDR3 in DNA: TGCGCCAGCAACCCGGGAGCCCCCCCGGGCCAGCCCCAGCATTTT. Encoded protein: CASNPGAPPGQPQHF. The full variable domain, rest sourced from reference TRBV5-1 and TRBJ1-5, is KAGVTQTPRYLIKTRGQQVTLSCSPISGHRSVSWYQQTPGQGLQFLFEYFSETQRNKGNFPGRFSGRQFSNSRSEMNVSTLELGDSALYLCASNPGAPPGQPQHFGDGTRLSIL.

This clone was counted once. This CDR3 is CASSFTSGGYNEQFF. CDR3 nucleotides: TGTGCCAGCAGCTTCACTAGCGGGGGGTACAATGAGCAGTTCTTC. This sequence joins TRBV7-6 and TRBJ2-1, with 12 bases that match TRBD2. This CDR3 region has 15 residues. J lost 4 bases, V lost 3 bases, and 1 base had no gene match. Germline V gene data show CDR1 as SGHVS and CDR2 as FNYEAQ.

This chain joins TRBV6-6 and TRBJ1-1; possible D gene TRBD1, 5 bases. V was cut by 5 bases and J by 4 bases, with 11 bases left in between. Germline V gene lookup returns CDR1 MNHNY and CDR2 SVGAGI (reference sequence). There are 13 residues in the CDR3. The CDR3 region has the DNA TGTGCCAGCAGTCCAGGGTCGGTCACTGAAGCTTTCTTT. Amino acid sequence: CASSPGSVTEAFF.

This chain uses TRBV7-2 with TRBJ2-1; D is uncertain. This CDR3 region has 14 residues. Looked up from germline, CDR1 is SGHTA and CDR2 is FQGNSA. V lost 2 bases to trimming and J lost 7 bases, with 12 bases between them. For the CDR3, the DNA is TGTGCCAGCAGCTTATTCGGAGAGGAGAATGAGCAGTTCTTC. Protein: CASSLFGEENEQFF.

This chain links TRBV9 with TRBJ2-2, with a weak D call TRBD2 (5 bases). The CDR3 runs 15 residues. Trimming took off 2 bases at V and 4 bases at J, with 12 bases between the two ends. Per germline, CDR1 SGDLS and CDR2 YYNGEE. DNA for the CDR3: TGTGCCAGCAGCGTTACTAGTTCTCTCACCGGGGAGCTGTTTTTT. The encoded protein is CASSVTSSLTGELFF.

The rearrangement uses TRBV10-2 and TRBJ1-3; D remains ambiguous. With 6 bases removed from V and 4 bases from J, the gap between germline ends came to 13 bases. The CDR3 has 14 amino acids. Germline CDR1 is WSHSY and CDR2 is SAAADI. The CDR3 sequence is CASSAGIEGNTIYF. As DNA, the CDR3 is TGCGCCAGCAGCGCAGGAATCGAGGGAAACACCATATATTTT.

The V and J genes are TRBV2 and TRBJ1-5; D might be TRBD1 (5 bases). The length of the CDR3 is 14 residues. The V end lost 4 bases, the J end lost 3 bases, and 10 bases lay between the germline ends. The germline V gene encodes CDR1 SNHLY and CDR2 FYNNEI. CDR3 loop: CASSVDSLNQPQHF. DNA of the CDR3: TGTGCCAGCAGTGTTGACAGCCTCAATCAGCCCCAGCATTTT.

The V call is TRBV4-3, the J call TRBJ2-7, with 8 bases that match TRBD2. The ends lost 1 base at V and 3 bases at J; junction bases unmatched: 5. There are 15 residues in the CDR3. CDR1 is LGHNA, CDR2 YSLEER, per germline. CDR3 coding DNA: TGCGCCAGCAGCCAAGGGGTAGCGGGGCTCTACGAGCAGTACTTC. Protein sequence: CASSQGVAGLYEQYF.

The chain couples TRBV30 to TRBJ1-5, with D uncertain. V was pared by 1 base and J by 5 bases, with 18 bases between. Per germline, CDR1 GTSNPN and CDR2 SVGIG (reference sequence). This CDR3 has 16 amino acids. The CDR3 here is CAWSGRSGPLDQPQHF. The CDR3 nucleotides read TGTGCCTGGAGTGGAAGATCCGGTCCCCTCGATCAGCCCCAGCATTTT.